The 21 T cell receptor beta chains in this list originate from one sample, sequenced in a study of control samples from healthy donors and cancer patients. Produced via immunoSEQ multiplex PCR; TCRdb's table is partial and in-frame only. The sample has about 190,000 clones; roughly nine tenths are singletons. Sequencing input: blood. These TCRs come from a man aged 30 to 39 in good health.

This rearrangement joins TRBV6-5 to TRBJ2-3, with 8 bases fitting TRBD1. Trimming at V came to 8 bases and at J to 1 base, leaving 5 bases not matched to a gene. Germline CDR1 reads MNHEY; CDR2 reads SVGAGI. CDR3 length: 14 amino acids. The CDR3 sequence: CASAGGQGTDTQYF. Written as DNA, the CDR3 is TGTGCCAGCGCCGGGGGACAGGGCACAGATACGCAGTATTTT.

The CDR3 bases are TGTGCCAGCGGATGGGGACAGGGCTATCAGCCCCAGCATTTT. Its protein is CASGWGQGYQPQHF. The chain uses TRBV2 and TRBJ1-5, with 9 bases lining up with TRBD1. CDR3 size: 14 residues. Germline CDR1 and CDR2: SNHLY and FYNNEI. J lost 5 bases, V lost 8 bases, and 7 bases had no gene match.

The chain recombines TRBV30 with TRBJ2-2, with D hard to call. CDR1 and CDR2 (germline): GTSNPN, SVGIG (reference sequence). The CDR3 is 12 residues long. Trimming left V 4 bases short and J 1 base short, with 4 bases between. As DNA, the CDR3 is TGTGCCTGGACAGGGAACACCGGGGAGCTGTTTTTT. Encoded protein: CAWTGNTGELFF.

The V call is TRBV4-1, the J call TRBJ2-2; D may be TRBD1 or TRBD2 (7 bases each). The germline V gene has CDR1 MGHRA and CDR2 YSYEKL. The V gene lost 6 bases and the J gene lost 6 bases, with 20 bases spanning the gap. CDR3 length: 16 amino acids. The CDR3 region has the DNA TGCGCCAGCAGGAAAGAGGGAGGGGGCTACGCCGGGGAGCTGTTTTTT. It specifies CASRKEGGGYAGELFF.

Only a few counts were recorded for this clone. CDR3 amino acids: CATSTIGTAFQGGNQPQHF. Written as DNA, the CDR3 is TGTGCCACCAGTACCATCGGGACAGCCTTTCAGGGGGGGAATCAGCCCCAGCATTTT. The chain employs TRBV24-1 and TRBJ1-5, with 7 bases identical to TRBD1. CDR3 length equals 19 residues. Germline V gives CDR1 KGHDR, CDR2 SFDVKD. The V segment lost 6 bases and the J segment 4 bases; nucleotides outside the gene matches: 20.

The V call is TRBV6-6, the J call TRBJ2-7; 7 nucleotides agree with TRBD2. The CDR3 runs to 15 residues. Per the germline V gene, CDR1 is MNHNY and CDR2 is SVGAGI (reference sequence). Losses at the gene ends were 7 bases for V and 2 bases for J; bases not matched to a gene: 11. The CDR3 is CASTWGGTTTYEQYF. CDR3 nucleotide sequence: TGTGCCAGCACCTGGGGAGGGACTACAACCTACGAGCAGTACTTC.

The V and J genes are TRBV11-2 and TRBJ1-1; unclear D gene. CDR3 length equals 15 residues. Trimming took off 5 bases at V and 1 base at J, with 14 bases between the two ends. Germline V gene sequence: CDR1 SGHAT, CDR2 FQNNGV. CDR3 in amino acids: CASSILNAPNTEAFF. As DNA, the CDR3 is TGTGCCAGCAGCATCCTAAACGCACCGAACACTGAAGCTTTCTTT.

The chain has TRBV19 and TRBJ1-4; D gene unclear. The ends were cut back, 3 bases at V and 7 bases at J, with 12 bases in the middle. The CDR3 is made up of 14 amino acids. Germline-derived CDR1 and CDR2 are LNHDA and SQIVND (reference sequence). CDR3 nucleotides: TGTGCCAGTAGTATTGGAGGAGAGGGTGAAAAACTGTTTTTT. This encodes CASSIGGEGEKLFF. Full variable domain (rest looked up from reference TRBV19 and TRBJ1-4): DGGITQSPKYLFRKEGQNVTLSCEQNLNHDAMYWYRQDPGQGLRLIYYSQIVNDFQKGDIAEGYSVSREKKESFPLTVTSAQKNPTAFYLCASSIGGEGEKLFFGSGTQLSVL.

CDR3 in amino acids: CASSPRQGVAKNIQYF. The DNA for the CDR3 is TGTGCCAGCAGCCCCCGACAGGGCGTAGCCAAAAACATTCAGTACTTC. The gene calls are TRBV6-6 and TRBJ2-4; 7 bases fit TRBD1. V shed 6 bases, J shed 0 bases, and the junction held 8 bases outside the gene matches. Germline values: CDR1 MNHNY, CDR2 SVGAGI (reference sequence). The length of the CDR3 is 16 residues.

V and J are TRBV6-5 and TRBJ2-1; TRBD1 matches at 7 bases. The V gene end was trimmed by 6 bases and the J gene end by 1 base; junction bases not matched to a gene: 6. Germline CDR1 MNHEY, CDR2 SVGAGI. This CDR3 comprises 15 residues. The CDR3 DNA reads as TGTGCCAGCAGCGCTGACAGGGTTTCCTACAATGAGCAGTTCTTC. It yields the protein CASSADRVSYNEQFF.

The chain combines TRBV11-2 with TRBJ1-5; 9 bases are a match to TRBD1. This CDR3 is 14 amino acids long. Per germline, CDR1 SGHAT and CDR2 FQNNGV. Trimming removed 1 base from V and 7 bases from J; junction bases left unmatched: 2. In nucleotides, the CDR3 is TGTGCCAGCAGCTTAGGGGACAGGGAACAGCCCCAGCATTTT. This sequence encodes CASSLGDREQPQHF.

The rearrangement joins TRBV7-9 to TRBJ1-2; D not certain. CDR3 length: 13 amino acids. The germline V and J ends were trimmed by 0 bases and 4 bases, with 6 bases remaining between them. CDR1 and CDR2 from the germline V gene are SEHNR and FQNEAQ (reference sequence). The CDR3 spells CASSLARVYGYTF. The CDR3 DNA reads TGTGCCAGCAGCTTAGCGCGGGTCTATGGCTACACCTTC.

This clone is a singleton in its sample. The chain has TRBV14 and TRBJ2-7; 9 bases match TRBD1. CDR1 is SGHDN, CDR2 FVKESK, per germline. This CDR3 is built from 19 residues. The V segment lost 1 base and the J segment 5 bases; nucleotides outside the gene matches: 18. CDR3 region: CASSQGLKHTGTGINEQYF. The CDR3 region has the DNA TGTGCCAGCAGCCAAGGATTGAAACACACCGGGACAGGGATCAACGAGCAGTACTTC. The full variable domain, with the rest looked up from reference TRBV14 and TRBJ2-7, is EAGVTQFPSHSVIEKGQTVTLRCDPISGHDNLYWYRRVMGKEIKFLLHFVKESKQDESGMPNNRFLAERTGGTYSTLKVQPAELEDSGVYFCASSQGLKHTGTGINEQYFGPGTRLTVT.

This chain uses TRBV12-5 with TRBJ2-3, with a possible D match to TRBD2 (6 bases). This CDR3 spans 13 amino acids. V lost 5 bases, J lost 3 bases, and 9 bases lay in between. CDR1 and CDR2 from the germline V gene are LGHNT and FRNRAP. Here the CDR3 DNA reads TGTGCTAGTGGTCGGGGGACGACAGATACGCAGTATTTT. It specifies CASGRGTTDTQYF.

The chain carries TRBV6-1 and TRBJ1-2, with TRBD1 matching over 7 bases. Germline lookup yields CDR1 MNHNS and CDR2 SASEGT. The CDR3 totals 15 residues. The ends lost 2 bases at V and 0 bases at J; junction bases unmatched: 3. CDR3 in amino acids: CASSERDRTNYGYTF. Written as DNA, the CDR3 is TGTGCCAGCAGTGAACGGGACAGAACTAACTATGGCTACACCTTC.

The chain employs TRBV7-8 and TRBJ1-1; 7 positions agree with TRBD1. The CDR3 sequence is 14 residues long. Trimming took 2 bases from V and 8 from J; bases not matched to a gene: 8. Germline V gene data show CDR1 as SGHVS and CDR2 as FQNEAQ. CDR3 residues: CASSLSNRQGEAFF. The CDR3 nucleotides read TGTGCCAGCAGCTTATCCAACCGACAGGGAGAAGCTTTCTTT.

The V call is TRBV2, the J call TRBJ2-1; no clear D. The V gene lost 6 bases and the J gene lost 9 bases, with 15 bases spanning the gap. Germline loops: CDR1 SNHLY, CDR2 FYNNEI. This CDR3 has 13 residues. The CDR3 DNA reads as TGTGCCAGCAGAGATCCGTGGAACCTTGAGCAGTTCTTC. Translation gives CASRDPWNLEQFF.

This chain joins TRBV10-3 and TRBJ2-7, with D tentatively TRBD1 (6 bases). The CDR3 is made up of 14 amino acids. Deletions cut 3 bases from V and 3 bases from J, with 12 bases between. The germline V gene encodes CDR1 ENHRY and CDR2 SYGVKD. The CDR3 here is CAISDPPGDYEQYF. The CDR3 DNA follows: TGTGCCATCAGTGATCCCCCAGGGGACTACGAGCAGTACTTC.

The rearrangement joins TRBV19 to TRBJ2-4, with D possibly TRBD2 on 7 matching bases. The CDR3 length is 17 residues. Germline CDR1 LNHDA, CDR2 SQIVND (reference sequence). The germline V and J ends were trimmed by 5 bases and 2 bases, with 19 bases remaining between them. The CDR3 sequence is CASSAGGAGASKNIQYF. The CDR3 DNA sequence: TGTGCCAGTAGTGCCGGTGGGGCGGGGGCTTCCAAAAACATTCAGTACTTC.

The rearrangement uses TRBV5-1 and TRBJ2-7; D remains unclear. Looked up from germline, CDR1 is SGHRS and CDR2 is YFSETQ. V lost 0 bases to trimming and J lost 0 bases, with 7 bases between them. This CDR3 is built from 14 residues. The CDR3 sequence: CASSLVALSYEQYF. CDR3 sequence (DNA): TGCGCCAGCAGCTTGGTGGCACTCTCCTACGAGCAGTACTTC.

The genes are TRBV4-1 and TRBJ1-3; D unresolved. Trimming pared 0 bases from V and 0 bases from J, leaving 9 bases between. The germline CDR1 and CDR2 sequences are MGHRA and YSYEKL. This CDR3 comprises 16 residues. The CDR3 protein is CASSQEDIISGNTIYF. The CDR3 DNA is TGCGCCAGCAGCCAAGAAGACATAATCTCTGGAAACACCATATATTTT.